Reported below is one TCR beta chain. Its antigen is still unknown. The sample belongs to a study of OX40 agonist ivuxolimab in advanced cancers. Study results and caveats: Individuals who were partial responders at 0.1-3.0 mg/kg had clonal expansion that ranked among the lowest. Relative to CD4+ cells, CD8+ T cells on average had more expanded clones.

The protocol was immunoSEQ multiplex PCR, while the TCRdb copy is restricted to in-frame clones and leaves out a portion. Found here are 20,000 to 25,000 clones, around four fifths of them singletons; the top ten hold approximately 15%. V gave up 8 bases and J gave up 5 bases, with 13 bases separating them. Germline V gives CDR1 MGHDK, CDR2 SYGVNS. The CDR3 runs to 13 residues. This TCR was sampled from an adult with an advanced solid tumor such as melanoma, head and neck, liver or kidney cancer. The input for sequencing was CD4+ or CD8+ T cells sorted from blood, taken in a trial of the OX40 agonist ivuxolimab. V is TRBV25-1 and J is TRBJ2-1; D not certain. CDR3 amino acids: CASLNWPDNEQFF. CDR3 nucleotides: TGTGCCAGCCTAAATTGGCCTGACAATGAGCAGTTCTTC. Full variable domain (outside the CDR3, taken from reference TRBV25-1 and TRBJ2-1): EADIYQTPRYLVIGTGKKITLECSQTMGHDKMYWYQQDPGMELHLIHYSYGVNSTEKGDLSSESTVSRIRTEHFPLTLESARPSHTSQYLCASLNWPDNEQFFGPGTRLTVL.